This passage covers 24 T cell receptor beta chains from one sample sequenced in a study of Graves' ophthalmopathy and Graves' hyperthyroidism. Amplifying from RNA transcripts, the study obtained TCR beta CDR3 regions. The library came from an HTBI-primed first-round RT-PCR and a second-round multiplex PCR. TCRdb redid the calling of the multiplex PCR reads with MiXCR, one entry per CDR3 protein. The sample has 200,000 to 250,000 distinct CDR3 sequences; around a fifth are singletons. Sample: peripheral blood. The origin of the receptors is a woman between 50 and 59 years old with Graves' ophthalmopathy.

This clonotype was seen ten or more times. J is TRBJ1-1 and V is TRBV5-1, with D possibly TRBD1 on 5 matching bases. Trimming cost V 5 bases and J 2 bases, with 13 bases left between them. The CDR3 has 14 amino acids. Germline CDR1 is SGHRS and CDR2 is YFSETQ. The CDR3 region is CASRDGTVNTEAFF. The CDR3 DNA follows: TGCGCCAGCAGGGACGGGACGGTCAACACTGAAGCTTTCTTT.

This clonotype has at least ten counts. In nucleotides, the CDR3 is TGTGCCAGCAGCCGCGGGGGGCCTTCTGGAAACACCATATATTTT. It specifies CASSRGGPSGNTIYF. The chain uses TRBV7-2 and TRBJ1-3, with a tentative D call TRBD1 (6 bases). CDR1 and CDR2 (germline): SGHTA, FQGNSA. The CDR3 contains 15 residues. With 5 bases removed from V and 1 base from J, the gap between germline ends came to 12 bases.

This clonotype was counted many times. CDR3: CASSFYTGSNYGYTF. CDR3 nucleotides: TGTGCCAGCAGCTTTTATACAGGGTCAAACTATGGCTACACCTTC. The chain employs TRBV7-9 and TRBJ1-2, with D tentatively TRBD1 (6 bases). Germline V gives CDR1 SEHNR, CDR2 FQNEAQ (reference sequence). With 3 bases removed from V and 2 bases from J, the gap between germline ends came to 13 bases. The CDR3 contains 15 residues. The full variable domain, its missing parts supplied by reference TRBV7-9 and TRBJ1-2, is DTGVSQNPRHKITKRGQNVTFRCDPISEHNRLYWYRQTLGQGPEFLTYFQNEAQLEKSRLLSDRFSAERPKGSFSTLEIQRTEQGDSAMYLCASSFYTGSNYGYTFGSGTRLTVV.

This clonotype was counted many times. This sequence joins TRBV3-1 and TRBJ2-5, with 10 bases lining up with TRBD1. The V gene's germline CDR1 is LGHDT and CDR2 YNNKEL (reference sequence). V shed 5 bases and J 3 bases; nucleotides not matched to a gene: 6. The CDR3 spans 15 residues. The CDR3 loop is CASSKRTGGEETQYF. The CDR3 DNA follows: TGTGCCAGCAGCAAGAGGACAGGGGGTGAAGAGACCCAGTACTTC.

V usage is TRBV13 and J usage is TRBJ1-1, with D possibly matching TRBD1 (6 bases). CDR3 size: 13 residues. Germline CDR1 reads PRHDT; CDR2 reads FYEKMQ (reference sequence). V lost 11 bases and J 3 bases, leaving 16 bases between the germline ends. CDR3 sequence: CAQTKRGDTEAFF. CDR3 nucleotide sequence: TGTGCCCAAACAAAGAGGGGGGACACTGAAGCTTTCTTT. Full variable domain (outside the CDR3, taken from reference TRBV13 and TRBJ1-1): AAGVIQSPRHLIKEKRETATLKCYPIPRHDTVYWYQQGPGQDPQFLISFYEKMQSDKGSIPDRFSAQQFSDYHSELNMSSLELGDSALYFCAQTKRGDTEAFFGQGTRLTVV.

This clonotype was recorded many times. The rearrangement links TRBV6-5 to TRBJ2-5; TRBD1 matches at 8 bases. The CDR3 runs to 14 residues. Trimming took 5 bases from V and 2 from J; bases not matched to a gene: 4. Germline assignment: CDR1 MNHEY and CDR2 SVGAGI. The CDR3 nucleotides read TGTGCCAGCAGTACACGACAGGGGCAAGAGACCCAGTACTTC. Translated, it gives CASSTRQGQETQYF.

The chain couples TRBV5-1 to TRBJ1-1; a possible D gene is TRBD1 (5 bases). V lost 5 bases and J 0 bases, leaving 14 bases between the germline ends. The CDR3 spans 15 residues. The germline V gene has CDR1 SGHRS and CDR2 YFSETQ. For the CDR3, the DNA is TGCGCCAGCAGTCCCGGGGGTAGAGTGAACACTGAAGCTTTCTTT. Residues: CASSPGGRVNTEAFF.

This clonotype was recorded many times. This chain links TRBV6-2 or TRBV6-3 with TRBJ1-1; D perhaps matches TRBD1 (5 bases). The CDR3 is 15 residues long. Germline V CDR1 and CDR2: MNHEY, SVGEGT. V dropped 7 bases and J dropped 1 base, with 16 bases sitting between them. As DNA, the CDR3 is TGTGCCAGCATGCCCGGGGGGAAACCGAACACTGAAGCTTTCTTT. It is translated as CASMPGGKPNTEAFF.

With respect to this clonotype: With a much larger clone just one base away, this may be a read error. The chain uses TRBV30 and TRBJ1-5; D gene uncertain. This CDR3 is 12 amino acids long. Germline-derived CDR1 and CDR2 are GTSNPN and SVGIG (reference sequence). The CDR3 DNA sequence: TGTGCCTGGAGGAAGGACTCTCAGCTCCAGCATTTT. Translating it yields CAWRKDSQLQHF.

This clonotype was seen many times. This chain uses TRBV27 with TRBJ1-5; D gene ambiguous. The V end lost 5 bases, the J end lost 7 bases, and 27 bases lay between the germline ends. There are 18 residues in the CDR3. Germline V gives CDR1 MNHEY, CDR2 SMNVEV (reference sequence). The chain's CDR3 is CASSPSYAQDLKAQPQHF. The CDR3, as DNA: TGTGCCAGCAGTCCCTCCTATGCGCAGGACCTGAAGGCGCAGCCCCAGCATTTT.

This clonotype was counted many times. One end of the junction varies from germline; a read error may be responsible. The genes are TRBV7-7 and TRBJ2-7, with no clear D. The CDR3 has 13 amino acids. Per the germline V gene, CDR1 is SSHAT and CDR2 is FNYEAQ (reference sequence). The DNA of the CDR3 is TGTGCTAGCAGTCCCCAGAGTTTTGGCGAGCAGTACTTC. Translation gives CASSPQSFGEQYF.

This clonotype was observed at least ten times. One junction end does not reproduce the germline sequence, and a read error may be involved. J is TRBJ2-5 and V is TRBV28, with D possibly being TRBD2 (5 bases). This CDR3 comprises 11 residues. Per germline, CDR1 MDHEN and CDR2 SYDVKM. The CDR3 region has the DNA TGTGCCAGCAGCCGCCGGAGAGCGGTATCTTTC. Its protein is CASSRRRAVSF.

This clonotype was seen once. This chain uses TRBV28 with TRBJ1-1, with D perhaps matching TRBD1 (6 bases). The CDR3 sequence is 14 residues long. CDR1 is MDHEN, CDR2 SYDVKM, per germline. Trimming removed 2 bases from V and 8 bases from J, with 15 bases in between. Here the CDR3 DNA reads TGTGCCAGCAGTTTAGGGGGCAGCCGGGGGGAAGCTTTCTTT. Translated: CASSLGGSRGEAFF.

Many counts were recorded for this clonotype. This chain uses TRBV12-5 with TRBJ1-2, with TRBD1 as a possible D gene (5 bases). Germline V gives CDR1 LGHNT, CDR2 FRNRAP. This CDR3 contains 15 residues. V was clipped by 0 bases and J by 8 bases, with 16 bases between them. As DNA, the CDR3 is TGTGCTAGTGGTTTGGTATCCGGAGGGGCTGGGGGCTACACCTTC. It codes for CASGLVSGGAGGYTF. The complete variable domain, with remaining parts taken from reference TRBV12-5 and TRBJ1-2, reads DARVTQTPRHKVTEMGQEVTMRCQPILGHNTVFWYRQTMMQGLELLAYFRNRAPLDDSGMPKDRFSAEMPDATLATLKIQPSEPRDSAVYFCASGLVSGGAGGYTFGSGTRLTVV.

The J gene is TRBJ2-7, the V gene TRBV12-3 or TRBV12-4, with 7 positions matching TRBD1. There are 13 residues in the CDR3. Trimming cost V 4 bases and J 3 bases; bases outside gene matches: 3. The CDR3 is CASSSAGGYEQYF. The CDR3 DNA is TGTGCCAGCAGTTCGGCAGGGGGCTACGAGCAGTACTTC.

This clonotype was detected ten times or more. The J gene is TRBJ1-6, the V gene TRBV7-6, with no clear D. The germline V gene encodes CDR1 SGHVS and CDR2 FNYEAQ. The CDR3 sequence is 14 residues long. The V end was cut by 2 bases, the J end by 8 bases, with 10 bases between. The CDR3 sequence: CASSLRRTDSPLHF. CDR3 sequence (DNA): TGTGCCAGCAGCTTAAGGCGGACTGATTCACCCCTCCACTTT.

This clonotype was counted many times. The V gene is TRBV19, the J gene TRBJ1-1; TRBD1 is a possible D gene (6 bases). Germline V gives CDR1 LNHDA, CDR2 SQIVND (reference sequence). Trimming left V 5 bases short and J 1 base short, with 11 bases between. This CDR3 region has 14 residues. CDR3 region: CASSWTDKNTEAFF. CDR3 coding DNA: TGTGCCAGTAGTTGGACAGACAAGAACACTGAAGCTTTCTTT.

The sample holds many counts of this clonotype. V gene TRBV30 combines with J gene TRBJ2-6; no clear D gene. The CDR3 consists of 15 residues. The germline V gene encodes CDR1 GTSNPN and CDR2 SVGIG (reference sequence). V was pared by 2 bases and J by 0 bases, with 8 bases between. CDR3 amino acids: CAWSRRTSGANVLTF. For the CDR3, the DNA is TGTGCCTGGAGTCGCAGGACCTCTGGGGCCAACGTCCTGACTTTC.

The chain employs TRBV5-1 and TRBJ1-1, with D perhaps TRBD1 (5 bases). Trimming removed 0 bases from V and 9 bases from J, with 18 bases in between. Germline CDR1 reads SGHRS; CDR2 reads YFSETQ. The CDR3 has 15 residues. The CDR3 loop reads CASSLGLEGNAKAFF. CDR3 in DNA: TGCGCCAGCAGCTTGGGGTTGGAGGGGAACGCTAAAGCTTTCTTT.

This clonotype was seen repeatedly, ten times or more. This rearrangement joins TRBV18 to TRBJ1-2; no firm D call. V was shortened by 1 base and J by 3 bases, with 6 bases between the two germline ends. Per germline, CDR1 KGHSH and CDR2 LQKENI. The CDR3 is 13 residues long. The chain's CDR3 is CASSPRVHYGYTF. The CDR3 DNA reads TGTGCCAGCTCACCACGGGTTCACTATGGCTACACCTTC.

This clonotype occurred many times. V is TRBV6-1 and J is TRBJ1-1; possibly TRBD1 for D (5 bases). Looked up from germline, CDR1 is MNHNS and CDR2 is SASEGT. The length of the CDR3 is 12 residues. V shed 10 bases and J shed 10 bases, with 19 bases lying between them. As DNA, the CDR3 is TGTGCCACCCCTGGGTCCGGGGGAATAGCTTTCTTT. Translating gives CATPGSGGIAFF.

This clonotype was seen ten or more times. V usage is TRBV6-5 and J usage is TRBJ2-7, with D perhaps being TRBD1 or TRBD2 (5 bases each). The CDR3 is 12 residues long. Trimming cost V 8 bases and J 7 bases, with 15 bases left between them. Germline loops: CDR1 MNHEY, CDR2 SVGAGI. The CDR3 DNA is TGTGCCAGCGGGACGCCGGTGGAGGAGCAGTACTTC. This gives the protein CASGTPVEEQYF.

At least ten counts were recorded for this clonotype. The chain joins TRBV30 to TRBJ2-5; TRBD2 matches at 7 bases. Germline V gene lookup returns CDR1 GTSNPN and CDR2 SVGIG (reference sequence). The CDR3 is 16 residues long. J was trimmed by 3 bases and V by 1 base; bases with no gene match: 11. CDR3 nucleotides: TGTGCCTGGAGTGAGGGGCTGCGGGCGGGAGAAGAGACCCAGTACTTC. Translation: CAWSEGLRAGEETQYF. Full variable domain (remainder filled in from reference TRBV30 and TRBJ2-5): SQTIHQWPATLVQPVGSPLSLECTVEGTSNPNLYWYRQAAGRGLQLLFYSVGIGQISSEVPQNLSASRPQDRQFILSSKKLLLSDSGFYLCAWSEGLRAGEETQYFGPGTRLLVL.

This clonotype was observed many times. The chain couples TRBV20-1 to TRBJ1-6; D is undetermined. The CDR3 contains 15 residues. V lost 0 bases, J lost 0 bases, and 6 bases lay in between. Germline CDR1 DFQATT, CDR2 SNEGSKA (reference sequence). CDR3 region: CSARDTSSYNSPLHF. CDR3 sequence (DNA): TGCAGTGCTAGAGACACTAGCTCCTATAATTCACCCCTCCACTTT.